The table lists the clone carrying this T cell receptor beta chain with a few counts. Its antigen is not identified. RNA transcripts served as the template for amplifying TCR beta CDR3 regions. With the HTBI primer set, the TCR CDR3 went through a first round of RT-PCR. TCRdb re-called the multiplex PCR reads with MiXCR, one entry per CDR3 protein. Among about 420,000 distinct CDR3 sequences listed, around 15% were seen once. Germline V gene sequence: CDR1 SGHAT, CDR2 FQNNGV. The V and J ends lost 3 bases and 3 bases respectively, with 12 bases between them. The CDR3 is made up of 14 amino acids. This entry comes from a study of T cells in Graves' hyperthyroidism and ophthalmopathy. General study points: The blood repertoire included most of the expanded thyroid clonotypes above 0.001.

Patients were aged 18 to 65, had disease duration under 2 months, and had newly diagnosed hyperthyroidism. Orbital computed tomography, thyroid ultrasound, serum thyroxine and TRAb, and clinical symptoms together informed the diagnoses. The chain combines TRBV11-2 with TRBJ2-7; D call uncertain. The receptor was isolated from a woman aged 18-29 years with Graves' hyperthyroidism. The sample taken for sequencing was blood. The CDR3 is CASSLPGMHYEQYF. CDR3 nucleotide sequence: TGTGCCAGCAGCTTGCCTGGAATGCACTACGAGCAGTACTTC.